This T cell receptor beta chain was found in a study of response to subunit inactivated influenza vaccine. One entry per CDR3 protein results from TCRdb running MiXCR on the RT-PCR reads. Among almost 250,000 distinct CDR3 sequences listed, 12% were seen once. Overall study findings and caveats: Authors proposed each seasonal influenza vaccination draws in few new T cells.

Unmatched junction bases numbered 7, after V lost 1 base and J lost 2 bases. CDR3 size: 17 residues. The germline CDR1 and CDR2 sequences are SGHVS and FNYEAQ. On this clonotype: Its antigen is unknown. This clone may be a read error of a much larger clone one base away. The CDR3 ends on some other residue instead of the conserved phenylalanine or tryptophan, so this is likely a read error.

The chain combines TRBV7-6 with TRBJ2-3; 9 bases align to TRBD2. The TCR sequence derives from a man between 45 and 60 years old who received an inactivated influenza vaccine. The material sequenced was non-naive T cells sorted from PBMCs, taken less than 15 days before vaccination. CDR3 in amino acids: CASSLEASGIPTDTQYL. CDR3 sequence (DNA): TGTGCCAGCAGCTTAGAAGCTAGCGGGATTCCCACAGATACGCAGTATTTG.